This record looks at one T cell receptor (beta chain) sequence and its context. Its cognate antigen is unknown. With 2 bases removed from V and 5 bases from J, the gap between germline ends came to 13 bases. Looked up from germline, CDR1 is SGHDT and CDR2 is YYEEEE. The CDR3 covers 14 residues. A multiplex PCR was run with 60 Vbeta primers and 13 Jbeta primers. The table came from immunoSEQ multiplex PCR; TCRdb's copy has only in-frame clones and leaves some out. The data show around 190,000 clones, about 77% seen once. The data were taken from a study of cytomegalovirus exposure and HLA in healthy donors. Whole-study findings and limits: Segments of the TCR beta V type were, in most cases, productive about 90% or about 30% of the time in an earlier analysis. DRB1 showed the most TCR associations and HLA-C the fewest in a later analysis, as rates varied by HLA locus.

The sample taken for sequencing was PBMCs. The rearrangement joins TRBV5-6 to TRBJ2-5, with D tentatively TRBD2 (6 bases). The source is a female donor in good health and CMV-seronegative. CDR3 in amino acids: CASSFRLVSETQYF. In nucleotides, the CDR3 is TGTGCCAGCAGCTTTAGACTAGTCTCGGAGACCCAGTACTTC.